This T cell receptor (beta chain) was captured in a study of CD4 T cells in relation to SARS-CoV-2 and coronaviruses. Turning to the study itself: ViraFEST: approximately nine-day antigen culture of PBMCs, then TCR beta CDR3 sequencing.

Sequencing used immunoSEQ multiplex PCR; TCRdb keeps in-frame clones, though not all of them. The sample records around 18,000 clones, 70% to 75% being singletons. CDR3 size: 14 residues. From germline, CDR1 is MDHEN and CDR2 SYDVKM. Trimming removed 4 bases from V and 4 bases from J, with 13 bases in between. Unexposed donor CD4+ T cells date from about 2011-2018, before the COVID-19 pandemic. After roughly ten days of culture, CD4+ T cells were isolated. Cells permitting, SARS-CoV-2 S/N and four cold-coronavirus spikes were tested on unexposed-donor CD4+ T cells. Findings and caveats of the study: SARS-CoV-2-driven expansion was significantly weaker in crossreactive than monoreactive clones.

Note on this clone: Its specificity is not known.

The sequence came from a human donor in good health. Material: CD4+ T cells from PBMCs, cultured in vitro. The chain employs TRBV28 and TRBJ1-2, with D maybe TRBD1 (5 bases). The CDR3 region is CASSSPGNLYGYTF. For the CDR3, the DNA is TGTGCCAGCAGTTCCCCAGGGAACCTCTATGGCTACACCTTC.